The 4 T cell receptor beta chains in this list originate from one sample, sequenced in a study of shared clonotypes between healthy human individuals. Terminally differentiated effector memory CD45RA+ cells were excluded by CCR7 positive selection of CD45RO-negative cells. The assay was immunoSEQ multiplex PCR, and TCRdb's table has in-frame clones only and misses some. The table records 550,000 to 750,000 clones, around 95% of them present only once. Specimen: naive CD8+ T cells sorted from blood. These receptors were obtained from a woman aged 25 to 39 in good health.

The chain has TRBV5-5 and TRBJ2-7; D is ambiguous. The CDR3 sequence is 13 residues long. Deletions cut 4 bases from V and 2 bases from J, with 10 bases between. The germline gives CDR1 SGHKS, CDR2 YYEKEE (reference sequence). The CDR3 loop reads CASSPTGAYEQYF. In DNA, the CDR3 is TGTGCCAGCAGCCCTACCGGAGCCTACGAGCAGTACTTC.

The chain recombines TRBV2 with TRBJ2-7; the D gene is possibly TRBD1 (5 bases). CDR1 is SNHLY, CDR2 FYNNEI, per germline. This CDR3 spans 13 amino acids. Trimming took off 8 bases at V and 0 bases at J, with 11 bases between the two ends. The CDR3 loop is CASVPGNSYEQYF. DNA of the CDR3: TGTGCCAGCGTCCCAGGGAACTCCTACGAGCAGTACTTC.

The genes are TRBV30 and TRBJ2-7; 10 bases line up with TRBD2. CDR1 GTSNPN and CDR2 SVGIG come from the germline V gene (reference sequence). There are 13 residues in the CDR3. The V and J ends lost 5 bases and 3 bases, in that order; junction bases with no gene match: 4. CDR3 region: CAWRTSGDYEQYF. DNA for the CDR3: TGTGCCTGGCGGACTAGCGGAGACTACGAGCAGTACTTC.

The chain carries TRBV5-5 and TRBJ2-1; 12 bases line up with TRBD2. Germline V gene lookup returns CDR1 SGHKS and CDR2 YYEKEE (reference sequence). Trimming at V came to 4 bases and at J to 9 bases, leaving 11 bases not matched to a gene. CDR3 length: 16 amino acids. The CDR3 sequence is CASSLGTSGPGGEQFF. CDR3 DNA: TGTGCCAGCAGCCTCGGGACTAGCGGGCCTGGGGGTGAGCAGTTCTTC.